This entry features one TCR beta chain sequence. The authors reverse transcribed about 0.5 to 1 ug RNA with random hexamers. TCRdb ran MiXCR on the immunoSEQ multiplex PCR reads and lists one entry per CDR3 protein. The sample shows about 280,000 distinct CDR3 sequences, approximately 85% of them seen only once. This record comes from a study of CD8 T cells in Susac syndrome. V lost 3 bases to trimming and J lost 5 bases, with 8 bases between them. The CDR3 has 12 amino acids. CDR1 and CDR2 from the germline V gene are SGHKS and YYEKEE (reference sequence). FACS was used to enrich TEMRA cells, whereas the CD8+ and CD4+ T cells were obtained by negative isolation.

Input material: CD8+ T cells from PBMCs. The clonotype was recovered from a human donor with multiple sclerosis. The V call is TRBV5-5, the J call TRBJ2-5, with D hard to call. The CDR3 region is CASSSPEETQYF. The CDR3 nucleotides are TGTGCCAGCAGCTCGCCTGAGGAGACCCAGTACTTC.